This T cell receptor beta chain was sequenced during a study of tumor and adjacent non-tumor tissue in lung cancer. Study overall: On average, productive TCRbeta reads reached roughly 3.9 million per sample.

Study results and limitations: Top 100 clones took a larger repertoire share in normal lung. Compared with tumor, normal lung showed significantly lower TCR diversity.

The CDR3 loop spans 16 amino acids. Losses at the gene ends were 9 bases for V and 0 bases for J; bases not matched to a gene: 10. CDR1 WSHSY and CDR2 SAAADI come from the germline V gene. TCRbeta libraries were built with three rounds of nested PCR, modified from ARM-PCR. TCRdb processed the multiplex PCR reads anew with MiXCR; each CDR3 protein has one entry. The data contain fewer than 120,000 distinct CDR3 sequences, nearly 85% of them singletons. The template was RNA from unsorted bulk tissue. Details on this clonotype: What it recognizes is unknown. Lacking the conserved final phenylalanine or tryptophan, this CDR3 likely reflects a read error.

This TCR came from an older man with non-small cell lung cancer. This sequence joins TRBV10-2 and TRBJ1-5; 8 nucleotides match TRBD1. The sequenced sample consisted of lung tumor tissue. CDR3 protein: CARKTDRGDSNQPQHV. The CDR3, as DNA: TGCGCCAGGAAAACTGACAGGGGTGATAGCAATCAGCCCCAGCATGTT.